The sample holds one count of the clone carrying this T cell receptor (beta chain). The repertoire was sequenced with immunoSEQ multiplex PCR; TCRdb's copy has only in-frame clones and lacks some. Of approximately 200,000 clones listed, around 84% were seen once; the top ten hold 6.5% to 8.5%. This sample is part of a study of blood T cell repertoires in COVID-19. The clonotype comes from a woman aged 40 to 50 with acute COVID-19. The sample was PBMCs or T cells enriched from blood (not recorded which).

The CDR3 DNA is TGCGCCAGCAGCCTCGGGCAGGGTGAGACCAAAAACATTCAGTACTTC. It encodes CASSLGQGETKNIQYF. The chain couples TRBV5-1 to TRBJ2-4; weak D call: TRBD1 (5 bases). V shed 4 bases and J shed 2 bases, with 16 bases lying between them. The germline CDR1 and CDR2 sequences are SGHRS and YFSETQ. The CDR3 totals 16 residues. Full variable domain (rest looked up from reference TRBV5-1 and TRBJ2-4): KAGVTQTPRYLIKTRGQQVTLSCSPISGHRSVSWYQQTPGQGLQFLFEYFSETQRNKGNFPGRFSGRQFSNSRSEMNVSTLELGDSALYLCASSLGQGETKNIQYFGAGTRLSVL.